The 13 T cell receptor beta chains in this list originate from one sample, sequenced in a study of T cells after posttransplantation cyclophosphamide. Data came from immunoSEQ multiplex PCR; TCRdb stores just in-frame clones and leaves some out. The sample lists roughly 20,000 clones; about 98% were seen once. The sequenced material came from naive CD8+ T cells sorted from PBMCs. These receptors all stem from a man aged 40-55 years in good health, CMV-negative, and a related stem cell transplant donor.

The chain links TRBV5-1 to TRBJ1-1; a possible D gene is TRBD1 (6 bases). The V gene's germline CDR1 is SGHRS and CDR2 YFSETQ. V was shortened by 1 base and J by 0 bases, with 13 bases between the two germline ends. The CDR3 contains 16 residues. DNA of the CDR3: TGCGCCAGCAGCTTGCCCCGGGACACTATGAACACTGAAGCTTTCTTT. As protein: CASSLPRDTMNTEAFF.

The chain is built from TRBV7-9 and TRBJ1-1; TRBD1 agrees at 10 bases. The junction had 9 bases not matched to a gene; V was cut back by 5 bases and J by 3 bases. CDR3 size: 16 residues. CDR1 is SEHNR and CDR2 is FQNEAQ in the germline V gene (reference sequence). The CDR3 reads CASSAGTGERDTEAFF. The CDR3 region has the DNA TGTGCCAGCAGCGCAGGGACAGGGGAGAGGGACACTGAAGCTTTCTTT.

The V and J genes are TRBV19 and TRBJ2-7; 10 nucleotides line up with TRBD1. Germline V lookup: CDR1 LNHDA, CDR2 SQIVND (reference sequence). The CDR3 is 14 amino acids. The trim removed 9 bases at V and 1 base at J, leaving 6 bases unmatched. CDR3 DNA: TGTGCCAGCGCACGACAGGGGGCATCCTACGAGCAGTACTTC. This encodes CASARQGASYEQYF.

The DNA for the CDR3 is TGTGCCAGTAGTATAGAAGGTTCTAGCGGAACCTACGAGCAGTACTTC. This encodes CASSIEGSSGTYEQYF. This chain links TRBV19 with TRBJ2-5; the match to TRBD2 covers 7 bases. The J call may not be correct, given that the DNA end is closer to TRBJ2-7. The CDR3 extends over 16 amino acids. Germline V gene data show CDR1 as LNHDA and CDR2 as SQIVND (reference sequence).

V gene TRBV7-2 combines with J gene TRBJ2-7; tentatively, D is TRBD2 (6 bases). This CDR3 has 16 amino acids. V was pared by 4 bases and J by 4 bases, with 20 bases between. Per germline, CDR1 SGHTA and CDR2 FQGNSA. CDR3 protein: CASSSVAGRFSYEQYF. CDR3 DNA sequence: TGTGCCAGCAGCTCCGTCGCGGGACGGTTCAGTTACGAGCAGTACTTC.

The rearrangement links TRBV4-1 to TRBJ2-5; tentatively, D is TRBD2 (5 bases). CDR1 and CDR2 (germline): MGHRA, YSYEKL. V lost 0 bases and J lost 3, with 17 bases in between. This CDR3 region has 17 residues. This CDR3 is CASSQETPGTFKETQYF. Here the CDR3 DNA reads TGCGCCAGCAGCCAAGAAACACCGGGAACTTTCAAAGAGACCCAGTACTTC.

The gene calls are TRBV9 and TRBJ2-2, with TRBD2 matching 14 bases. CDR1 and CDR2 from the germline V gene are SGDLS and YYNGEE. The CDR3 sequence is 21 residues long. J lost 0 bases, V lost 3 bases, and 13 bases had no gene match. The CDR3 nucleotides read TGTGCCAGCAGCGCCCCTCTGCCGGGACTAGCGGGAGAGGCGAACACCGGGGAGCTGTTTTTT. Encoded protein: CASSAPLPGLAGEANTGELFF.

The chain couples TRBV28 to TRBJ1-1, with a possible D match to TRBD1 (6 bases). The V gene's germline CDR1 is MDHEN and CDR2 SYDVKM. The CDR3 length is 15 residues. V lost 6 bases, J lost 1 base, and 15 bases lay in between. The CDR3 region is CASRGSRTENTEAFF. CDR3 nucleotide sequence: TGTGCCAGCAGGGGATCTCGGACAGAGAACACTGAAGCTTTCTTT.

J is TRBJ2-3 and V is TRBV4-3, with 7 positions matching TRBD2. Per germline, CDR1 LGHNA and CDR2 YSLEER. The CDR3 is 18 amino acids. After removal of 4 bases from V and 0 bases from J, the junction contained 13 bases not matched to a gene. The CDR3 reads CASSLLVTASGSTDTQYF. CDR3 nucleotide sequence: TGCGCCAGCAGCCTCCTCGTAACCGCTAGCGGTAGCACAGATACGCAGTATTTT.

In DNA, the CDR3 is TGTGCCAGCAGTAAGAAAGGGGACGGGGGTAGATACGAGCAGTACTTC. Translated: CASSKKGDGGRYEQYF. V is TRBV28 and J is TRBJ2-7; D might be TRBD2 (6 bases). Germline V gene lookup returns CDR1 MDHEN and CDR2 SYDVKM. V dropped 5 bases and J dropped 4 bases, with 21 bases sitting between them. This CDR3 is built from 16 residues.

The chain links TRBV27 to TRBJ2-5, with 9 bases fitting TRBD1. The V gene's germline CDR1 is MNHEY and CDR2 SMNVEV (reference sequence). The CDR3 consists of 15 residues. V shed 3 bases and J 5 bases; nucleotides not matched to a gene: 7. CDR3 nucleotide sequence: TGTGCCAGCAGTTTTACTGGACAGGGGTTCGAGACCCAGTACTTC. Residues: CASSFTGQGFETQYF.

This sequence joins TRBV28 and TRBJ2-5; tentative D call: TRBD1 (6 bases). The CDR3 covers 14 residues. Deletions cut 3 bases from V and 4 bases from J, with 12 bases between. Germline CDR1 and CDR2: MDHEN and SYDVKM. The CDR3 DNA reads as TGTGCCAGCAGTTTTGCAGGGGTTGGAGAGACCCAGTACTTC. Translation: CASSFAGVGETQYF.

The chain carries TRBV27 and TRBJ2-2; tentatively, D is TRBD2 (6 bases). Trimming shortened V by 3 bases and J by 5 bases, and 10 bases separated the two germline ends. Germline loops: CDR1 MNHEY, CDR2 SMNVEV (reference sequence). This CDR3 region has 14 residues. The CDR3 sequence: CASSFGLPTGELFF. CDR3 nucleotide sequence: TGTGCCAGCAGTTTTGGACTACCTACCGGGGAGCTGTTTTTT.